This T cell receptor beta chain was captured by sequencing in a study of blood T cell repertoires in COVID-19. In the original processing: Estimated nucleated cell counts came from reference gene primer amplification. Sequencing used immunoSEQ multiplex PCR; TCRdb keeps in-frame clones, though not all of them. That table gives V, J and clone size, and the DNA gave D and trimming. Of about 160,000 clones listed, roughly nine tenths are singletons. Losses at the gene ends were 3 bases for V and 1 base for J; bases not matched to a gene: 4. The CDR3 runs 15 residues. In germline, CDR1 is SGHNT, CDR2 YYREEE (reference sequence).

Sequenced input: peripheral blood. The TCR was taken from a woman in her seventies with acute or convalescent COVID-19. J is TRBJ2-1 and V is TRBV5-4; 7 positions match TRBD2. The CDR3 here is CASSSGEGSYNEQFF. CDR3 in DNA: TGTGCCAGCAGCTCTGGGGAGGGGTCCTACAATGAGCAGTTCTTC. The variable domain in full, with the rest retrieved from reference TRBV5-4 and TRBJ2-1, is ETGVTQSPTHLIKTRGQQVTLRCSSQSGHNTVSWYQQALGQGPQFIFQYYREEENGRGNFPPRFSGLQFPNYSSELNVNALELDDSALYLCASSSGEGSYNEQFFGPGTRLTVL.